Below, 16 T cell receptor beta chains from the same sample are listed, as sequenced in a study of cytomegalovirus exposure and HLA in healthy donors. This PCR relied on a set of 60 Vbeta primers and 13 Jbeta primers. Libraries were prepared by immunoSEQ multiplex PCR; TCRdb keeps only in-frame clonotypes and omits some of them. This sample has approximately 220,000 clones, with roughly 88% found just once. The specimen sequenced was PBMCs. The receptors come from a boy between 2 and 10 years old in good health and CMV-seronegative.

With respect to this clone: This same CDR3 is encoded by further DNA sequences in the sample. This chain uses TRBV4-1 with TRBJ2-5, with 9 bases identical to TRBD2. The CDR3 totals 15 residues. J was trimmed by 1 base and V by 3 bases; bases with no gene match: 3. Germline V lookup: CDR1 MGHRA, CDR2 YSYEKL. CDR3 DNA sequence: TGCGCCAGCAGCCAGGGACTAGCCTTCCAAGAGACCCAGTACTTC. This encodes CASSQGLAFQETQYF.

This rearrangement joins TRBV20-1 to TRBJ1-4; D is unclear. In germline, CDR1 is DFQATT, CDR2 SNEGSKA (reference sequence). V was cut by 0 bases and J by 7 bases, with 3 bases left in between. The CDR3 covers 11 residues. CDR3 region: CSARDSEKLFF. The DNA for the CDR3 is TGCAGTGCTAGAGACAGTGAAAAACTGTTTTTT.

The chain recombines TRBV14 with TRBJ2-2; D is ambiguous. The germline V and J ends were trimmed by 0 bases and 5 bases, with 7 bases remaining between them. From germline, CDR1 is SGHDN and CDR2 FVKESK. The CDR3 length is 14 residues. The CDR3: CASSQERLTGELFF. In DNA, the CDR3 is TGTGCCAGCAGCCAAGAGCGGCTGACCGGGGAGCTGTTTTTT.

CDR3 bases: TGTGCCAGCGGACAGGGATGGGGAGAGACCCAGTACTTC. Translated: CASGQGWGETQYF. The chain couples TRBV11-3 to TRBJ2-5; TRBD1 agrees at 8 bases. This CDR3 contains 13 residues. From germline, CDR1 is SGHNT and CDR2 YENEEA. V gave up 8 bases and J gave up 4 bases; unmatched junction bases: 6.

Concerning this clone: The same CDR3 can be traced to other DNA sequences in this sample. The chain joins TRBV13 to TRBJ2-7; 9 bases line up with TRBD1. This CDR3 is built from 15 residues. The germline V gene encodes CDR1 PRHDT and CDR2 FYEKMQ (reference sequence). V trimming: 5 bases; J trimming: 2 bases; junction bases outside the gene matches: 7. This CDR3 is CASSPRTGVPYEQYF. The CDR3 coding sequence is TGTGCCAGCAGCCCCCGGACAGGGGTGCCCTACGAGCAGTACTTC. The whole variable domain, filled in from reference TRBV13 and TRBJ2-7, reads AAGVIQSPRHLIKEKRETATLKCYPIPRHDTVYWYQQGPGQDPQFLISFYEKMQSDKGSIPDRFSAQQFSDYHSELNMSSLELGDSALYFCASSPRTGVPYEQYFGPGTRLTVT.

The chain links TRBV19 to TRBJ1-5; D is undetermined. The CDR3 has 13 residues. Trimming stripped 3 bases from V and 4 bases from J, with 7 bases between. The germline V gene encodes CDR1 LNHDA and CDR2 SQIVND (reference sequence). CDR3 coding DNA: TGTGCCAGTAGTATCACGAGGAATCAGCCCCAGCATTTT. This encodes CASSITRNQPQHF.

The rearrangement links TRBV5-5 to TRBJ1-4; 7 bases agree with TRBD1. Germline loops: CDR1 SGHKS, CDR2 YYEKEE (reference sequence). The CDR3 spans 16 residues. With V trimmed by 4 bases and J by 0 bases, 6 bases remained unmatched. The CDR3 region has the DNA TGTGCCAGCAGCCGGTATCAGGGGGCAACTAATGAAAAACTGTTTTTT. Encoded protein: CASSRYQGATNEKLFF.

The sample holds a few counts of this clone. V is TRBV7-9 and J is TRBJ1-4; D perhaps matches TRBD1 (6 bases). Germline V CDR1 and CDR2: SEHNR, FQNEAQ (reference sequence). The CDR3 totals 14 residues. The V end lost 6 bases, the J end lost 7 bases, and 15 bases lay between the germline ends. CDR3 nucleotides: TGTGCCAGCAGTAAAGAGGCAGGGGCTGAAAAACTGTTTTTT. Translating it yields CASSKEAGAEKLFF.

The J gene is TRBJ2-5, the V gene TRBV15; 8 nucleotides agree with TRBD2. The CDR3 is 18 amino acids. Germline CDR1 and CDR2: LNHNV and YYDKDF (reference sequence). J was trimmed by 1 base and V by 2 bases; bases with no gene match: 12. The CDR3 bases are TGTGCCACCAGCAGAAATCGCCCTCGGGGGGGTGGCCAAGAGACCCAGTACTTC. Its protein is CATSRNRPRGGGQETQYF.

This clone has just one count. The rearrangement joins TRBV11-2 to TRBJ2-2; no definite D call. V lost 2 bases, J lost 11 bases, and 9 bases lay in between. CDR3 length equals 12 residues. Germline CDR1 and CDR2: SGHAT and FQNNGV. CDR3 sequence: CASSLPFPELFF. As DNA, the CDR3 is TGTGCCAGCAGCTTACCATTCCCCGAGCTGTTTTTT.

As DNA, the CDR3 is TGCGCCAGCAGTTTGACAGGTACGAGCTCCTACGAGCAGTACTTC. The encoded protein is CASSLTGTSSYEQYF. The chain uses TRBV5-1 and TRBJ2-7; tentatively, D is TRBD1 (6 bases). The CDR3 has 15 residues. Germline CDR1 reads SGHRS; CDR2 reads YFSETQ. V was cut by 5 bases and J by 0 bases, with 15 bases left in between. The entire variable domain, with the rest obtained from reference TRBV5-1 and TRBJ2-7, is as follows: KAGVTQTPRYLIKTRGQQVTLSCSPISGHRSVSWYQQTPGQGLQFLFEYFSETQRNKGNFPGRFSGRQFSNSRSEMNVSTLELGDSALYLCASSLTGTSSYEQYFGPGTRLTVT.

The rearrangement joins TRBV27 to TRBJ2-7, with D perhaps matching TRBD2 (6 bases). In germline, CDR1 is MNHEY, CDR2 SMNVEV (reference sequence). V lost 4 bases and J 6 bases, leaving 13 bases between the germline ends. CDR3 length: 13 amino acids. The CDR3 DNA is TGTGCCAGCAGTTATCCGGGGGAGGTCGAGCAGTACTTC. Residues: CASSYPGEVEQYF.

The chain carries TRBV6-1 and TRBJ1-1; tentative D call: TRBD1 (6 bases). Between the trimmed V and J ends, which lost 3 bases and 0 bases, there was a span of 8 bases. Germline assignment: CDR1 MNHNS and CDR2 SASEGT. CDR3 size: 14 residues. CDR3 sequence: CASSDRGLNTEAFF. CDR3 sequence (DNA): TGTGCCAGCAGTGACAGGGGTTTGAACACTGAAGCTTTCTTT.

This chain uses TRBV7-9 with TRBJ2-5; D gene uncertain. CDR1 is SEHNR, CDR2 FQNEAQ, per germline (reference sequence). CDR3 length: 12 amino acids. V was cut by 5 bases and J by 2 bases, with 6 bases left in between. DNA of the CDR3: TGTGCCAGCAGCATTAATCAAGAGACCCAGTACTTC. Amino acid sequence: CASSINQETQYF.

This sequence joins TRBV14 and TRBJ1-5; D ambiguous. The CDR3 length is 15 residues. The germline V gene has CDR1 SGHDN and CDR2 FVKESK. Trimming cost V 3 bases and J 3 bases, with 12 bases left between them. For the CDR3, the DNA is TGTGCCAGCAGCCATTACAGAACCTTCAATCAGCCCCAGCATTTT. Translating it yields CASSHYRTFNQPQHF.

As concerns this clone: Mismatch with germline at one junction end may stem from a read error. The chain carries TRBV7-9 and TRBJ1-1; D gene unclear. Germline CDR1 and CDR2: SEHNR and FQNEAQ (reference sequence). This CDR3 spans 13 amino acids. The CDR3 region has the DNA TGTTCCAGCAGCTTAAGAGTGAACACTGAAGCTTTCTTT. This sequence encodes CSSSLRVNTEAFF.